The entry below gives a single T cell receptor beta chain sequence along with its context. Produced via immunoSEQ multiplex PCR; TCRdb's table is partial and in-frame only. The profile shows more than 35,000 clones, about nine tenths of them singletons. Per germline, CDR1 SGHRS and CDR2 YFSETQ. CDR3 size: 16 residues. V lost 3 bases, J lost 7 bases, and 15 bases stayed unmatched. The record originates from a study of T cell changes during pregnancy in multiple sclerosis. Sequencing used CD4+ T cells from peripheral blood mononuclear cells, obtained after pregnancy. This clonotype was obtained from a female donor in good health, enrolled as a control in a pregnancy study. The genes are TRBV5-1 and TRBJ1-2; TRBD1 matches 7 bases. The CDR3 DNA follows: TGCGCCAGCAGCTCCCACAGTCCCACAGGGGTAGCTGGCTACACCTTC. The encoded protein is CASSSHSPTGVAGYTF.